The 18 T cell receptor beta chains below all came from one sample that was sequenced in a study of blood T cell repertoires in COVID-19. Assay: immunoSEQ multiplex PCR; the TCRdb copy retains only in-frame clones and omits some. This sample has a few hundred thousand clones; 89% occur once, and the top ten carry roughly 2.2%. The sequenced material came from peripheral blood. These receptors were collected from a man aged 45 to 65 with acute or convalescent COVID-19.

In regard to this clone: An end of the junction differs from the germline gene, which may be a read error. The rearrangement joins TRBV29-1 to TRBJ1-1; D unresolved. From germline, CDR1 is SQVTM and CDR2 ANQGSEA. The CDR3 covers 13 residues. CDR3 in amino acids: CSFERLMNTEAFF. DNA of the CDR3: TGCAGCTTTGAGCGGTTAATGAACACTGAAGCTTTCTTT.

This sequence joins TRBV11-2 and TRBJ1-2, with no clear D. Germline lookup yields CDR1 SGHAT and CDR2 FQNNGV. There are 17 residues in the CDR3. Trimming shortened V by 0 bases and J by 7 bases, and 21 bases separated the two germline ends. The CDR3 nucleotides are TGTGCCAGCAGCTTAGAGATAGGTTCAGGCTACATCCCTGGCTACACCTTC. Translating gives CASSLEIGSGYIPGYTF.

The chain carries TRBV15 and TRBJ1-3; TRBD1 matches 8 bases. CDR1 and CDR2 (germline): LNHNV, YYDKDF (reference sequence). V trimming: 0 bases; J trimming: 0 bases; junction bases outside the gene matches: 10. This CDR3 region has 19 residues. Here the CDR3 DNA reads TGTGCCACCAGCAGAGATCTTGGGACAGGCACTACCTCTGGAAACACCATATATTTT. This codes for CATSRDLGTGTTSGNTIYF.

V usage is TRBV6-5 and J usage is TRBJ2-3, with D perhaps TRBD2 (6 bases). The CDR3 is 15 residues long. V was cut by 4 bases and J by 3 bases, with 14 bases left in between. The germline gives CDR1 MNHEY, CDR2 SVGAGI. This CDR3 is CASSLAAGTTDTQYF. In DNA, the CDR3 is TGTGCCAGCAGTTTGGCGGCAGGGACTACAGATACGCAGTATTTT.

The rearrangement joins TRBV3-1 (or the pseudogene TRBV3-2) to TRBJ1-1; the D is unclear. CDR1 LGHDT and CDR2 YNNKEL come from the germline V gene (reference sequence). This CDR3 has 12 residues. Trimming shortened V by 11 bases and J by 0 bases, and 10 bases separated the two germline ends. The CDR3 loop is CASSRMNTEAFF. The CDR3 coding sequence is TGTGCCTCAAGCAGGATGAACACTGAAGCTTTCTTT.

In the case of this clone: Additional DNA sequences in this sample encode the identical CDR3. The V call is TRBV18, the J call TRBJ1-1, with a weak D call TRBD1 (5 bases). Germline V gene data show CDR1 as KGHSH and CDR2 as LQKENI. CDR3 length: 14 amino acids. Trimming stripped 2 bases from V and 5 bases from J, with 12 bases between. DNA of the CDR3: TGTGCCAGCTCACCAGGGGCAGGGCGGACTGAAGCTTTCTTT. Translation gives CASSPGAGRTEAFF.

J is TRBJ1-1 and V is TRBV13; no reliable D call. The CDR3 runs 17 residues. Between the trimmed V and J ends, which lost 2 bases and 1 base, there was a span of 17 bases. The germline V gene encodes CDR1 PRHDT and CDR2 FYEKMQ (reference sequence). CDR3 sequence: CASSLFGSIGANTEAFF. Here the CDR3 DNA reads TGTGCCAGCAGCTTATTTGGGTCGATCGGAGCGAACACTGAAGCTTTCTTT.

The chain carries TRBV11-1 and TRBJ2-5; TRBD1 is a possible D gene (6 bases). This CDR3 region has 13 residues. V lost 5 bases and J 3 bases, leaving 10 bases between the germline ends. CDR1 and CDR2 from the germline V gene are SGHAT and FQDESV (reference sequence). CDR3 bases: TGTGCCAGCAGCGTCGGACAGAAAGAGACCCAGTACTTC. Protein: CASSVGQKETQYF.

The chain employs TRBV30 and TRBJ1-1, with TRBD1 matching over 7 bases. This CDR3 is built from 14 residues. The V gene's germline CDR1 is GTSNPN and CDR2 SVGIG (reference sequence). Unmatched junction bases numbered 3, after V lost 1 base and J lost 1 base. The CDR3 sequence: CAWSAGTANTEAFF. CDR3 sequence (DNA): TGTGCCTGGAGTGCCGGGACAGCGAACACTGAAGCTTTCTTT.

The CDR3 loop is CASSLTGLAGGPQYF. CDR3 sequence (DNA): TGTGCCAGCAGCTTAACAGGGCTAGCGGGCGGACCCCAGTACTTC. V is TRBV7-3 and J is TRBJ2-5, with 8 positions matching TRBD2. V lost 0 bases to trimming and J lost 9 bases; unmatched junction nucleotides: 9. From germline, CDR1 is SGHTA and CDR2 FQGTGA. There are 15 residues in the CDR3.

The chain has TRBV4-1 and TRBJ1-1; possible D gene TRBD1, 5 bases. CDR1 and CDR2 (germline): MGHRA, YSYEKL. V was shortened by 3 bases and J by 12 bases, with 14 bases between the two germline ends. The CDR3 runs 12 residues. The CDR3 here is CASSHLDSLPFF. The CDR3 DNA is TGCGCCAGCAGCCACTTAGACAGTTTGCCTTTCTTT.

Only a few counts were recorded for this clone. The chain has TRBV30 and TRBJ2-1, with D possibly TRBD2 on 7 matching bases. Germline V gene data show CDR1 as GTSNPN and CDR2 as SVGIG (reference sequence). CDR3 size: 14 residues. V shed 4 bases and J shed 4 bases, with 14 bases lying between them. The CDR3 region is CAWTSGGRYNEQFF. The CDR3 DNA sequence: TGTGCCTGGACTTCCGGGGGGCGGTACAATGAGCAGTTCTTC. Full variable domain (remainder filled in from reference TRBV30 and TRBJ2-1): SQTIHQWPATLVQPVGSPLSLECTVEGTSNPNLYWYRQAAGRGLQLLFYSVGIGQISSEVPQNLSASRPQDRQFILSSKKLLLSDSGFYLCAWTSGGRYNEQFFGPGTRLTVL.

CDR3 bases: TGTGCCAGCAGCTTAGTCGGGGGACGGGAGCTGTTTTTT. It translates to CASSLVGGRELFF. The chain joins TRBV11-3 to TRBJ2-2; a possible D gene is TRBD2 (6 bases). Trimming cost V 1 base and J 9 bases, with 9 bases left between them. CDR1 is SGHNT, CDR2 YENEEA, per germline. The CDR3 loop spans 13 amino acids. Full variable domain (outside the CDR3, taken from reference TRBV11-3 and TRBJ2-2): EAGVVQSPRYKIIEKKQPVAFWCNPISGHNTLYWYLQNLGQGPELLIRYENEEAVDDSQLPKDRFSAERLKGVDSTLKIQPAELGDSAVYLCASSLVGGRELFFGEGSRLTVL.

This chain links TRBV7-3 with TRBJ2-1; D is unresolved. V gave up 2 bases and J gave up 7 bases, with 6 bases separating them. Germline CDR1 reads SGHTA; CDR2 reads FQGTGA. CDR3 length: 12 amino acids. The CDR3 sequence: CASSLRVNEQFF. The CDR3 DNA follows: TGTGCCAGCAGCTTACGGGTAAATGAGCAGTTCTTC.

This chain joins TRBV10-3 and TRBJ1-2; D uncertain. CDR1 and CDR2 (germline): ENHRY, SYGVKD. V was clipped by 8 bases and J by 4 bases, with 17 bases between them. This CDR3 spans 14 amino acids. The CDR3 bases are TGTGCCATCGGGGAGCAGGTGTTTCTCTATGGCTACACCTTC. Protein product: CAIGEQVFLYGYTF.

About this clone itself: This sample also contains other DNA sequences that code for the same CDR3. The CDR3 DNA reads as TGTGCCAGCAGTAGGGACAGGGGTGGCTATGGCTACACCTTC. Amino acid sequence: CASSRDRGGYGYTF. The gene calls are TRBV6-5 and TRBJ1-2; the match to TRBD1 covers 10 bases. Germline values: CDR1 MNHEY, CDR2 SVGAGI. The CDR3 has 14 amino acids. Trimming at V came to 5 bases and at J to 4 bases, leaving 4 bases not matched to a gene.

This clone was detected a few times. The chain is built from TRBV4-2 and TRBJ1-4; TRBD1 aligns across 10 bases. There are 22 residues in the CDR3. V lost 0 bases to trimming and J lost 0 bases; unmatched junction nucleotides: 16. Per germline, CDR1 LGHNA and CDR2 YNFKEQ. CDR3 sequence: CASSQDPTWDRGAYTTNEKLFF. The DNA for the CDR3 is TGTGCCAGCAGCCAAGATCCAACCTGGGACAGGGGAGCATATACAACTAATGAAAAACTGTTTTTT.

The V gene is TRBV18, the J gene TRBJ1-1; unclear D gene. This CDR3 comprises 14 residues. CDR1 is KGHSH, CDR2 LQKENI, per germline. The V end was cut by 2 bases, the J end by 0 bases, with 7 bases between. The CDR3, as DNA: TGTGCCAGCTCACCATCCCCTTTGAACACTGAAGCTTTCTTT. As protein: CASSPSPLNTEAFF.